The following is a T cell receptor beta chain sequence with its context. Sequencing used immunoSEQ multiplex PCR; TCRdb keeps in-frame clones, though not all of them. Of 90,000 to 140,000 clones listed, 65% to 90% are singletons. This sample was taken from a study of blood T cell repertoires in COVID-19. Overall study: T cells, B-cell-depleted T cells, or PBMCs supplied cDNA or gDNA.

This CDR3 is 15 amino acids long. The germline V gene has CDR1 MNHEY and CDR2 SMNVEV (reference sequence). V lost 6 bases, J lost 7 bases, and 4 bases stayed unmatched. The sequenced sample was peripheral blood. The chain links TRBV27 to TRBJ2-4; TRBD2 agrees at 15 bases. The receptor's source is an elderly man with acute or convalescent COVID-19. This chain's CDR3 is CASRGLAGGENIQYF. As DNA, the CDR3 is TGTGCCAGCAGAGGACTAGCGGGAGGGGAGAACATTCAGTACTTC.